Sequencing of this TCR beta chain was carried out in a study of early T cells in non-severe SARS-CoV-2 infection. In TCRdb, the 5' RACE reads were re-called with MiXCR into one record per CDR3 protein. The sample lists 45,000 to 70,000 distinct CDR3 sequences, roughly 11% occurring once. V was pared by 3 bases and J by 8 bases, with 9 bases of the junction left unmatched. Germline assignment: CDR1 SGHTA and CDR2 FQGNSA. The CDR3 consists of 15 residues. This clonotype was observed a handful of times. V usage is TRBV7-2 and J usage is TRBJ2-3, with 9 positions matching TRBD2. This receptor was identified in an adult who was a healthcare worker with PCR-confirmed SARS-CoV-2 infection or an uninfected control (not recorded which). Material for sequencing was whole blood. The DNA of the CDR3 is TGTGCCAGCAGCTTTGATGGGACTAGCCGGCCTACGCAGTATTTT. This gives the protein CASSFDGTSRPTQYF. Filled out from reference TRBV7-2 and TRBJ2-3, the complete variable domain reads GAGVSQSPSNKVTEKGKDVELRCDPISGHTALYWYRQSLGQGLEFLIYFQGNSAPDKSGLPSDRFSAERTGGSVSTLTIQRTQQEDSAVYLCASSFDGTSRPTQYFGPGTRLTVL.